This T cell receptor (beta chain) was observed in a study of OX40 agonist ivuxolimab in advanced cancers. Germline values: CDR1 LNHDA, CDR2 SQIVND (reference sequence). This CDR3 region has 14 residues. V was shortened by 5 bases and J by 4 bases, with 12 bases between the two germline ends. Only in-frame clones appear in the TCRdb table, and some are missing; sequencing was by immunoSEQ multiplex PCR. The repertoire holds about 30,000 clones, under 80% seen once, with roughly 9.7% in the top ten. The starting material was CD4+ or CD8+ T cells sorted from blood, obtained in a trial of the OX40 agonist ivuxolimab. V is TRBV19 and J is TRBJ1-3, with D possibly TRBD1 on 5 matching bases. This TCR was recovered from an adult with an advanced solid tumor such as melanoma, head and neck, liver or kidney cancer. CDR3 DNA: TGTGCCAGTAGTGAGGGACGACCCGGAAACACCATATATTTT. Translating gives CASSEGRPGNTIYF.